This T cell receptor beta chain was observed in a study of T cell repertoires in cytomegalovirus infection. Whole-study context: Selected CMV epitopes included recently identified HLA-C-restricted ones as well as well-studied HLA-B-restricted ones. Matching HLA type and CMV infection were both indicated by public TCR beta signatures. Findings and limits, study-wide: It was HLA-C-restricted CMV-specific TCR beta clonotypes that dominated the response ex vivo.

Trimming took 5 bases from V and 3 from J, leaving 13 bases between them. The CDR3 contains 14 residues. Per germline, CDR1 MNHEY and CDR2 SMNVEV (reference sequence). In its sample, this clonotype was seen many times. Its specificity is not known. In TCRdb, the reads were re-called with MiXCR into one record per CDR3 protein. This table holds 80,000 or so distinct CDR3 sequences, 35% to 45% found once. The TCR comes from a human donor in good health (CMV status not recorded). Some clones in this sample may be carry-over from other donors' samples. The genes are TRBV27 and TRBJ1-1; possibly TRBD1 for D (5 bases). The sample was CD8+ T cells from cultured PBMCs, taken from culture after CMV antigen stimulation. The DNA of the CDR3 is TGTGCCAGCAGTCCAGGGTCGGGGGACACTGAAGCTTTCTTT. Its protein product is CASSPGSGDTEAFF.